This T cell receptor (beta chain) was retrieved from a study of T cells after yellow fever vaccination. Study information: SMART-Seq v4 Ultra Low Input prepared the low-cell-number fractions. The study's findings and limits: Peaking faster, on day 5 versus 15, the secondary response was nonetheless weaker. Post-booster samples contained most primary-vaccination clones (nearly 98% CD4, approximately 88% CD8). A small proportion of clonotypes was detected in both the CD4 and CD8 compartments.

In the case of this clonotype: The antigen is undetermined.

CDR1 and CDR2 from the germline V gene are SGHRS and YFSETQ. V was cut by 0 bases and J by 2 bases, with 9 bases left in between. The CDR3 length is 14 residues. TCRdb called the 5' RACE reads again in MiXCR, with one record for every CDR3 protein. Of hundreds of thousands of distinct CDR3 sequences in the sample, roughly 21% were seen once. This receptor was obtained from a man aged 25 to 40 who received the YFV17D yellow fever vaccine. This chain uses TRBV5-1 with TRBJ2-7; no clear D. Specimen: PBMCs, collected 15 days after the yellow fever booster vaccination. The CDR3 protein is CASSLDISAYEQYF. The CDR3 DNA sequence: TGCGCCAGCAGCTTGGACATCTCTGCCTACGAGCAGTACTTC.